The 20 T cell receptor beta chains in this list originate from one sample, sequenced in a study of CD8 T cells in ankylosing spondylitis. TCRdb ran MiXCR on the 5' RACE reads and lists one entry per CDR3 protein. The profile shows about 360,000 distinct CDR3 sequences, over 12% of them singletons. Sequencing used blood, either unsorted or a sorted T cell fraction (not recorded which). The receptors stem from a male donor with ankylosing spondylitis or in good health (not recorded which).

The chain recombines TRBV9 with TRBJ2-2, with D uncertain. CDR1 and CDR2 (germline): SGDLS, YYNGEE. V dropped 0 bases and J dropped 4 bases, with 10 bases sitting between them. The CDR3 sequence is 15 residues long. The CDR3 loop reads CASSVARSVTGELFF. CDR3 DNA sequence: TGTGCCAGCAGCGTAGCGAGGTCTGTCACCGGGGAGCTGTTTTTT. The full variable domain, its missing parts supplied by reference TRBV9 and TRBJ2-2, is DSGVTQTPKHLITATGQRVTLRCSPRSGDLSVYWYQQSLDQGLQFLIQYYNGEERAKGNILERFSAQQFPDLHSELNLSSLELGDSALYFCASSVARSVTGELFFGEGSRLTVL.

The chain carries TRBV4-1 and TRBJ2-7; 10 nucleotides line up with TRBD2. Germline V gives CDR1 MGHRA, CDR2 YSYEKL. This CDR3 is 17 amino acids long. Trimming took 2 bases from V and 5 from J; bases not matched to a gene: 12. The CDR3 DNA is TGCGCCAGCAGCCAAAGACCCGACTCTAGCGGGAGAAACGAGCAGTACTTC. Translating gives CASSQRPDSSGRNEQYF.

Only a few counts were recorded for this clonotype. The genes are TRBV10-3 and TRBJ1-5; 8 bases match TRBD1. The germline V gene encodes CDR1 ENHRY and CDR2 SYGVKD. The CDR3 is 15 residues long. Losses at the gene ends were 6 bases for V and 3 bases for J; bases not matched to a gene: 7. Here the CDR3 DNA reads TGTGCCATCAGGAAGGACAGGGACGCCAATCAGCCCCAGCATTTT. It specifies CAIRKDRDANQPQHF.

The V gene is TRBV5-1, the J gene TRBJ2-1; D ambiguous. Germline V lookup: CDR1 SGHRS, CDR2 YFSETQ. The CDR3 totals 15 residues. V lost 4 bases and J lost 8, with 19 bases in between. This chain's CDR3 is CASSRAARAGYEQFF. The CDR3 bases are TGCGCCAGCAGCAGGGCCGCAAGGGCAGGATATGAGCAGTTCTTC.

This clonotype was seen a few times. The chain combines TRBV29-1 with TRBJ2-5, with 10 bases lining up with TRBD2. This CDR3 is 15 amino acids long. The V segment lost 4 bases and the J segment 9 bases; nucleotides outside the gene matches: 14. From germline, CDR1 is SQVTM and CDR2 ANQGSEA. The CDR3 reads CSVASSGGPGFAQYF. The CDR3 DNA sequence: TGCAGCGTTGCGAGTAGCGGGGGGCCAGGTTTCGCCCAGTACTTC.

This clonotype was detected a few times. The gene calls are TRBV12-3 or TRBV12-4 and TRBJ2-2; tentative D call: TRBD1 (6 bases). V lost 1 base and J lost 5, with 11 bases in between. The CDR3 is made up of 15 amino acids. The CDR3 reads CASSLGARGTGELFF. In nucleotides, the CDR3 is TGTGCCAGCAGTTTAGGGGCCAGGGGAACCGGGGAGCTGTTTTTT.

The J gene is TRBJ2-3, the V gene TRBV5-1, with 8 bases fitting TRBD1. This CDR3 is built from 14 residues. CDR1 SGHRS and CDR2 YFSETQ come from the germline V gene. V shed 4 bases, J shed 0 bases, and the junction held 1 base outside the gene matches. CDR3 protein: CASSTGGSTDTQYF. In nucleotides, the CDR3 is TGCGCCAGCAGCACAGGGGGAAGCACAGATACGCAGTATTTT.

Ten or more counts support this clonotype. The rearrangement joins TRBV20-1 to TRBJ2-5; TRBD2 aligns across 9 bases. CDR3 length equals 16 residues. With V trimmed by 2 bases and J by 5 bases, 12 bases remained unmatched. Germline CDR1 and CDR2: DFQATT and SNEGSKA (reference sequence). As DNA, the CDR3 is TGCAGTGCTAGACCAAGTATGCGGGGGGGGCGCGAGACCCAGTACTTC. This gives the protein CSARPSMRGGRETQYF.

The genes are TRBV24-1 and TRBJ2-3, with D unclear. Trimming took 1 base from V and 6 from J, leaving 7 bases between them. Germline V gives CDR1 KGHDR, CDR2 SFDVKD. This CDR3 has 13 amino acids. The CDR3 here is CATSDFPGDTQYF. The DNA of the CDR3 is TGTGCCACCAGTGATTTTCCCGGGGATACGCAGTATTTT.

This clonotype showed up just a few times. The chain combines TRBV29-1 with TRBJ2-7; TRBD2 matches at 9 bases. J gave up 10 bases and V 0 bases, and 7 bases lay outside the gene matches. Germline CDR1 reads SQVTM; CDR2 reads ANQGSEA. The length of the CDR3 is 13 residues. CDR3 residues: CSVEEGSGSNQYF. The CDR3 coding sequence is TGCAGCGTTGAAGAAGGTAGCGGGAGTAACCAGTACTTC.

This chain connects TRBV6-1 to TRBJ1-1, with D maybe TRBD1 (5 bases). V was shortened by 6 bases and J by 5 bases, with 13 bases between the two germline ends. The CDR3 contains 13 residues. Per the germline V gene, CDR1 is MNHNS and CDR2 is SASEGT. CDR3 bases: TGTGCCAGCAGACAGGCCCGGGGGACTGAAGCTTTCTTT. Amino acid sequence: CASRQARGTEAFF.

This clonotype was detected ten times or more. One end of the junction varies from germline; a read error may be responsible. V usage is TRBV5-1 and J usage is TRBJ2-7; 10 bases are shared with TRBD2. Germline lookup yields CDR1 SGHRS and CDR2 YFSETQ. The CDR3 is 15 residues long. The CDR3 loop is CASSLASGSPYEQYF. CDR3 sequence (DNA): TGTGCCAGCAGTTTGGCTAGCGGGAGTCCCTACGAGCAGTACTTC.

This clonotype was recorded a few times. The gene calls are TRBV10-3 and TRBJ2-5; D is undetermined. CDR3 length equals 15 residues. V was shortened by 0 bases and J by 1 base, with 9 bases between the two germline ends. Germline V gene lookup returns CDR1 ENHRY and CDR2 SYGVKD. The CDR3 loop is CAISESKTGQETQYF. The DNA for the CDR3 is TGTGCCATCAGTGAGTCGAAAACGGGCCAAGAGACCCAGTACTTC.

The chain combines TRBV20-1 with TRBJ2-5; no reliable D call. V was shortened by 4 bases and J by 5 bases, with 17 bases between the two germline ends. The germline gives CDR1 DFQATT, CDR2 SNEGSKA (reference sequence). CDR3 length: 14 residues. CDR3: CSAIPDAGVETQYF. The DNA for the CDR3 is TGCAGTGCTATCCCTGACGCAGGAGTCGAGACCCAGTACTTC.

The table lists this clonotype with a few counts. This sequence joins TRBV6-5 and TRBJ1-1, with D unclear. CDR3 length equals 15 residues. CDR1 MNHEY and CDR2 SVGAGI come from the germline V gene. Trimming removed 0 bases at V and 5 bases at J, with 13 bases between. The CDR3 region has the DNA TGTGCCAGCAGTTACTCGTATGAGGTCTGGACTGAAGCTTTCTTT. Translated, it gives CASSYSYEVWTEAFF.

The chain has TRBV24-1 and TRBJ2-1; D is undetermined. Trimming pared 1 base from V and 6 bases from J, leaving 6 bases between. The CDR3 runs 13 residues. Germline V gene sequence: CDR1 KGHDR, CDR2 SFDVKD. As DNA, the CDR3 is TGTGCCACCAGTGATTTCCCGGGCAATGAGCAGTTCTTC. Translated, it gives CATSDFPGNEQFF.

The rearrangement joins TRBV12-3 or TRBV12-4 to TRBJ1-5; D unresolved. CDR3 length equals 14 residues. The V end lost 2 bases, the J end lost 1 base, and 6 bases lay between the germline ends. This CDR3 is CASSLTRSNQPQHF. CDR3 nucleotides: TGTGCCAGCAGTTTAACTAGGAGCAATCAGCCCCAGCATTTT.

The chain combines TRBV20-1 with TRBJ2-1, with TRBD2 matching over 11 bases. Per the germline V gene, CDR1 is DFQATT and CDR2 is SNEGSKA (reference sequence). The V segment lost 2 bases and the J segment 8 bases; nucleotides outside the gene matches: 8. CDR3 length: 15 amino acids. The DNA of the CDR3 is TGCAGTGCTAGATCCGGGGGACTAGCGGCGGATGAGCAGTTCTTC. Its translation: CSARSGGLAADEQFF.

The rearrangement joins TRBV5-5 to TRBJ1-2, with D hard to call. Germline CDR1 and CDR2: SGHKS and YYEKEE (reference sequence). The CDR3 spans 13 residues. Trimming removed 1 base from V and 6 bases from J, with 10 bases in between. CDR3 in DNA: TGTGCCAGCAGCTTGAGTTTCGGGGATGGCTACACCTTC. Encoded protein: CASSLSFGDGYTF.

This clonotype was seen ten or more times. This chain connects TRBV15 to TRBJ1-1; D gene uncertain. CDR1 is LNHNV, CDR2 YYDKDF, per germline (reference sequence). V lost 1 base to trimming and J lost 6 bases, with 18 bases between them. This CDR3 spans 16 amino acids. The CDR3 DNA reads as TGTGCCACCAGCAGAGGCCCTGGGAGGGCAGACCCTGAAGCTTTCTTT. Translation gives CATSRGPGRADPEAFF. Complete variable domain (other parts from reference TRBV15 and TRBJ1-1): DAMVIQNPRYQVTQFGKPVTLSCSQTLNHNVMYWYQQKSSQAPKLLFHYYDKDFNNEADTPDNFQSRRPNTSFCFLDIRSPGLGDTAMYLCATSRGPGRADPEAFFGQGTRLTVV.